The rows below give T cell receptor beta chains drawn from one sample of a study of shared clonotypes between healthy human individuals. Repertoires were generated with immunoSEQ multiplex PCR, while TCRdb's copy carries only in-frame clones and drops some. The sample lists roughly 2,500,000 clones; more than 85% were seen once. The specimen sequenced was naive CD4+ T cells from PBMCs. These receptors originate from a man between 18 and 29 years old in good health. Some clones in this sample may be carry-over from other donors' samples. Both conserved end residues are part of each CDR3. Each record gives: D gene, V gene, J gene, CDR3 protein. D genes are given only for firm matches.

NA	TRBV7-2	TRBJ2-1	CASTGSLTNNEQFF
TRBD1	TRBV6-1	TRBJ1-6	CATMNWDRKNSPLHF
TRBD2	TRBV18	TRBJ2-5	CASSPLAGKETQYF
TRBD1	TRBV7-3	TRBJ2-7	CASSLGQGAIYEQYF
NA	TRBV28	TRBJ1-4	CASSFVGTDNEKLFF
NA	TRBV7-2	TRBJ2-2	CASSPPTGTNTGELFF
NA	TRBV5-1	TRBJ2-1	CASSFDVAGEQFF
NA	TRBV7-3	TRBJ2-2	CASSLIPGSIGTGELFF
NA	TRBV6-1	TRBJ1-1	CASSGARGWDTEAFF
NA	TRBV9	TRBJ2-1	CASSEPLGEQFF
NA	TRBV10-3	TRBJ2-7	CAISDQNGESSYEQYF
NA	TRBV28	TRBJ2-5	CASSLFQMGETQYF
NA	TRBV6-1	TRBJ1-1	CASILGARNTEAFF
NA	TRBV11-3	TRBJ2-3	CASSPSGTSTDTQYF
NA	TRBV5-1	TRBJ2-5	CASSRQGQETQYF
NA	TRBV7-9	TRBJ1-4	CASSPDRSTNEKLFF
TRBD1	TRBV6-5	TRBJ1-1	CASSSGQGFFEAFF
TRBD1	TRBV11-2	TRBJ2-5	CASSTDRAAETQYF
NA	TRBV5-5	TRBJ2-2	CASSLLTTNTGELFF
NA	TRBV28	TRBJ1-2	CASTSEGYPYGYTF
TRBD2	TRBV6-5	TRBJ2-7	CASRTLAGRDEQYF
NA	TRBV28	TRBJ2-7	CASSLPEGVAEQYF
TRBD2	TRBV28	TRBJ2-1	CASSLLSGGGAYNEQFF
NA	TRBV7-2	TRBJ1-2	CASSLGLKNYGYTF
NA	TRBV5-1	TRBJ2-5	CASSPGTLETQYF
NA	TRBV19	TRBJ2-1	CASSIGARGRYNEQFF
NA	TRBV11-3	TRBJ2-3	CASSLGLAGSPDTQYF
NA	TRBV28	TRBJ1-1	CASSLGGEAFF
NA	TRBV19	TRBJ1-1	CASSPGQREGTEAFF
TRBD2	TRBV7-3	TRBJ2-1	CASSLIAGEGYNEQFF
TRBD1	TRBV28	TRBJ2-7	CASRRTGVPHEQYF
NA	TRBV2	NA	CASELAYEQYF
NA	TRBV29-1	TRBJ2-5	CSVGVTGTQYF
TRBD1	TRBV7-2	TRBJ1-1	CASRRGQGASWTEAFF
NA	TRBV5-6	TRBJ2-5	CASRYRGETQYF
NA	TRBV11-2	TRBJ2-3	CASSLGVTQYF
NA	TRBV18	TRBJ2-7	CASSPPGGGEQYF
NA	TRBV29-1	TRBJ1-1	CSVDRQGQGGTEAFF
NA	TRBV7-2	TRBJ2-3	CASSYRGRGSDTQYF
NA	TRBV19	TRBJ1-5	CASTLGARAGQPQHF
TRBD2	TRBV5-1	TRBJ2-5	CASSLFAGGRPTQETQYF
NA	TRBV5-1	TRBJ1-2	CASSKSGAPYGYTF
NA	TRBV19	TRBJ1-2	CAYRGARDSRAF